The clone carrying this TCR beta chain was counted at least ten times. To make TCR beta libraries, researchers used iRepertoire HTBI primers and Arm-PCR of CDR3 regions. A single record per CDR3 protein comes from TCRdb applying MiXCR to the multiplex PCR reads. The sample lists roughly 610,000 distinct CDR3 sequences, about 16% occurring once. This sample's time point: newly diagnosed GD, antithyroid drugs for less than 3 months. After RNA was extracted from PBMCs, the TCR library was made from it. This CDR3 has 12 residues. V lost 5 bases, J lost 8 bases, and 2 bases stayed unmatched. The germline V gene encodes CDR1 MNHNS and CDR2 SASEGT. These data originate in a study of regulatory T cells in long-lasting Graves disease. The same data also contributed to another study, on T cells in Graves' hyperthyroidism and ophthalmopathy. From that study: A model using 13 V-J features told ophthalmopathy apart from stable hyperthyroidism.

The clonotype comes from a man between 18 and 29 years old with Graves disease. The source was peripheral blood mononuclear cells (PBMCs), collected at new diagnosis, from a patient treated with antithyroid drugs. J is TRBJ1-4 and V is TRBV6-1; 7 nucleotides agree with TRBD1. Written as DNA, the CDR3 is TGTGCCAGCAGTCAACAGGGGGAAAAACTGTTTTTT. This codes for CASSQQGEKLFF.